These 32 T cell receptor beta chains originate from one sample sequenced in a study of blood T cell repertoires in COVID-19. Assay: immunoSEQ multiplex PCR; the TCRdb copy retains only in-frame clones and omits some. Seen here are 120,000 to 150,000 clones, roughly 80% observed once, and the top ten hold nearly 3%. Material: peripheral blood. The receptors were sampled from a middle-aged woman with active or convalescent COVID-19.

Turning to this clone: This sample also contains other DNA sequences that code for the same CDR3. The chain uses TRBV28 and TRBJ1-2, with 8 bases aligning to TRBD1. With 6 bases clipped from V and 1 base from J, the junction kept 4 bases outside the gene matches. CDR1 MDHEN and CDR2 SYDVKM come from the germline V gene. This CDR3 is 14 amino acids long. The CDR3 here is CASRGGQGNYGYTF. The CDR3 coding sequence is TGTGCCAGCAGAGGTGGACAGGGTAACTATGGCTACACCTTC.

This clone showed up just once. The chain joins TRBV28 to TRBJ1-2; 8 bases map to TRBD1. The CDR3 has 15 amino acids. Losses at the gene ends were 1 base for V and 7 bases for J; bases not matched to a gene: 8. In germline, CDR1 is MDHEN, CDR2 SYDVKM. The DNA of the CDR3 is TGTGCCAGCAGTTTATACGTCGGGACAGGCGGTGGCTACACCTTC. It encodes CASSLYVGTGGGYTF.

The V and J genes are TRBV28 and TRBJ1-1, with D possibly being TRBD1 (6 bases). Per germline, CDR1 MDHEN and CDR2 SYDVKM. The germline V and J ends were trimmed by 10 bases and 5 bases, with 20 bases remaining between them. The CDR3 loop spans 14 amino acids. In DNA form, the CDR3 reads TGTGCCACCACTCGCGGGGGGCGCGGGACTGAAGCTTTCTTT. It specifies CATTRGGRGTEAFF.

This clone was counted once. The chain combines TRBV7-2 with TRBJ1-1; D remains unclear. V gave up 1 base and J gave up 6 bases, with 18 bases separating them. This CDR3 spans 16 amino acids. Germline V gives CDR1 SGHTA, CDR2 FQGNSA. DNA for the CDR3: TGTGCCAGCAGCTTAGTGGGGAGGCCGGAAAAGGCTGAAGCTTTCTTT. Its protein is CASSLVGRPEKAEAFF.

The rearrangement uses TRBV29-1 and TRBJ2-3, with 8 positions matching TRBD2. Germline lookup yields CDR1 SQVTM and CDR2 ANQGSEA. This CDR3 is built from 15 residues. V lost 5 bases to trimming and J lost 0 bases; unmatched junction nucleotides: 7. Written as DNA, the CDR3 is TGCAGCGTTTTCCTCGCTAGCGGGAGCACAGATACGCAGTATTTT. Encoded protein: CSVFLASGSTDTQYF.

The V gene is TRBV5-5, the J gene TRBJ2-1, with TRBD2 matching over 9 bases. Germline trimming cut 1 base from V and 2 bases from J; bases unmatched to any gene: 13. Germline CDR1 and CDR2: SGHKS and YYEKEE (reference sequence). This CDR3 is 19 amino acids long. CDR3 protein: CASSLRLAGKRRPYNEQFF. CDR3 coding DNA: TGTGCCAGCAGCTTGAGGCTAGCGGGAAAGCGTCGACCCTACAATGAGCAGTTCTTC.

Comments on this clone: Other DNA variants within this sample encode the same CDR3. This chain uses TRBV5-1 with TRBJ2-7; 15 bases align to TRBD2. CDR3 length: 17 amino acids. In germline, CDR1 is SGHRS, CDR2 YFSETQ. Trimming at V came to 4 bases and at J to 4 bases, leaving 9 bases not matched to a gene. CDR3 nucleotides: TGCGCCAGCAGCGATCCGGGACTAGCGGGAGGAGCGTACGAGCAGTACTTC. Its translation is CASSDPGLAGGAYEQYF.

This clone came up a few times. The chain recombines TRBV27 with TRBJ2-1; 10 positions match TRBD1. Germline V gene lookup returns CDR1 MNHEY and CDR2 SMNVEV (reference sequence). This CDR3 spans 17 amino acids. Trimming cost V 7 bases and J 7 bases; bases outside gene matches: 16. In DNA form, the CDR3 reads TGTGCCAGCACCCCTTGGGCCCTCCGGGACAGGGGAAATGAGCAGTTCTTC. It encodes CASTPWALRDRGNEQFF.

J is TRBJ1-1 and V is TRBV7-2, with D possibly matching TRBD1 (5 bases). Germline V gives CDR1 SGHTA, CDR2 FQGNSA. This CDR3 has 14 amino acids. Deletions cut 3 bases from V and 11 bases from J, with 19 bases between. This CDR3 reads CASSFLSGPGGAFF. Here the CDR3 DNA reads TGTGCCAGCAGCTTCTTATCCGGGCCCGGGGGGGCTTTCTTT. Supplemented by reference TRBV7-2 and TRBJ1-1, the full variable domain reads GAGVSQSPSNKVTEKGKDVELRCDPISGHTALYWYRQSLGQGLEFLIYFQGNSAPDKSGLPSDRFSAERTGGSVSTLTIQRTQQEDSAVYLCASSFLSGPGGAFFGQGTRLTVV.

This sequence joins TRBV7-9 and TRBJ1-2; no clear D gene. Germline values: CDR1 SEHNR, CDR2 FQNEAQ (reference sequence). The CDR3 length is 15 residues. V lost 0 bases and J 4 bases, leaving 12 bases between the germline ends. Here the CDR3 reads CASSLARAGAYGYTF. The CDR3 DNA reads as TGTGCCAGCAGCTTAGCGCGGGCAGGCGCCTATGGCTACACCTTC.

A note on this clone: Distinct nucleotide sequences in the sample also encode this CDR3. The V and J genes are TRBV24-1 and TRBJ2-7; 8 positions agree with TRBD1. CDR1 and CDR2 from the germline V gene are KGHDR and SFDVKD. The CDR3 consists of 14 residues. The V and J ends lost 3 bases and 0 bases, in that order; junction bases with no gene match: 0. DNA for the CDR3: TGTGCCACCAGTGATGGACAGGGCTCCTACGAGCAGTACTTC. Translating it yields CATSDGQGSYEQYF.

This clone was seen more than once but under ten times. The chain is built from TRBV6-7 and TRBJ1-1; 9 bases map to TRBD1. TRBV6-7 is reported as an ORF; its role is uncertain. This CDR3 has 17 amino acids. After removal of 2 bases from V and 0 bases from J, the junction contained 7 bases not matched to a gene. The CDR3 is CASSYRQGGLLNTEAFF. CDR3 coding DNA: TGTGCCAGCAGTTACAGACAGGGGGGGCTATTGAACACTGAAGCTTTCTTT.

The CDR3 nucleotides are TGCGCCAGCAGCCCAGACCATACAGGGTGGGGACGGGGTAATCAGCCCCAGCATTTT. Translation: CASSPDHTGWGRGNQPQHF. The V call is TRBV4-1, the J call TRBJ1-5, with a possible D match to TRBD1 (6 bases). The CDR3 sequence is 19 residues long. V dropped 4 bases and J dropped 4 bases, with 26 bases sitting between them. CDR1 and CDR2 (germline): MGHRA, YSYEKL.

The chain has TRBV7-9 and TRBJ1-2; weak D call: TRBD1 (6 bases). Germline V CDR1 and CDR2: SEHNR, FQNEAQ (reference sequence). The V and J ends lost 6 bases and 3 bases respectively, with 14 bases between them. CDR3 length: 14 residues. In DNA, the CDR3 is TGTGCCAGCAGGACCACAGGGTCGGACTATGGCTACACCTTC. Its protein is CASRTTGSDYGYTF.

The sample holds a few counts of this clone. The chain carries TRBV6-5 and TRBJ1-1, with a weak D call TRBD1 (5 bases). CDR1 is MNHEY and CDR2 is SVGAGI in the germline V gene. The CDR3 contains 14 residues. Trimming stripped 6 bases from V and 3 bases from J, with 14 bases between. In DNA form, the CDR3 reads TGTGCCAGCAGAACTCCGGGGGGGTACACTGAAGCTTTCTTT. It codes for CASRTPGGYTEAFF.

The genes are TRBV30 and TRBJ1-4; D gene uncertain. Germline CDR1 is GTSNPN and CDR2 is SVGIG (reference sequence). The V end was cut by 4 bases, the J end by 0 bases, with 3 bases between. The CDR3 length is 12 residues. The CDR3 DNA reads TGTGCCTGGACGGCAACTAATGAAAAACTGTTTTTT. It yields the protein CAWTATNEKLFF.

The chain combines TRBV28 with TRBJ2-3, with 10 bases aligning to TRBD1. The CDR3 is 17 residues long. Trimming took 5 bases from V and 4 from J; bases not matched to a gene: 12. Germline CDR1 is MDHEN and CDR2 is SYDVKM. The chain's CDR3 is CASSLTGGAYTADTQYF. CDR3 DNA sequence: TGTGCCAGCAGTCTGACAGGGGGCGCTTATACGGCAGATACGCAGTATTTT.

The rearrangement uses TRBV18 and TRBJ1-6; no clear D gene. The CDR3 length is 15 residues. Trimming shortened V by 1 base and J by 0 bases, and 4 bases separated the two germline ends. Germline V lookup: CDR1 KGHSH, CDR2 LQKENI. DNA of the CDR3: TGTGCCAGCTCACCACAGAGCTCCTATAATTCACCCCTCCACTTT. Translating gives CASSPQSSYNSPLHF.

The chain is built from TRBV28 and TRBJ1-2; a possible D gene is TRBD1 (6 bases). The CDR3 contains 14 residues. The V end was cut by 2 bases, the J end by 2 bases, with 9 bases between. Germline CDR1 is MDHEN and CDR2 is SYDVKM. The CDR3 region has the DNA TGTGCCAGCAGTTTAAGTCAGGGGAACTATGGCTACACCTTC. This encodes CASSLSQGNYGYTF.

CDR3 sequence (DNA): TGTGCCAGCAGCCCTCAGGGGGCGAGCTATGGCTACACCTTC. Amino acid sequence: CASSPQGASYGYTF. This sequence joins TRBV9 and TRBJ1-2, with TRBD1 matching over 8 bases. The CDR3 is 14 amino acids. Trimming cost V 4 bases and J 4 bases; bases outside gene matches: 6. Germline assignment: CDR1 SGDLS and CDR2 YYNGEE.

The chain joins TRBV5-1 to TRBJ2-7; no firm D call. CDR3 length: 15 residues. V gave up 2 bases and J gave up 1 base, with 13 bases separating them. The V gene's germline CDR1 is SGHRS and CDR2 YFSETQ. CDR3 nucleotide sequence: TGCGCCAGCAGCTTATGGGCCCCCATATCCTACGAGCAGTACTTC. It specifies CASSLWAPISYEQYF. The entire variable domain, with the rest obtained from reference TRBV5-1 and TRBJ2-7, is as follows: KAGVTQTPRYLIKTRGQQVTLSCSPISGHRSVSWYQQTPGQGLQFLFEYFSETQRNKGNFPGRFSGRQFSNSRSEMNVSTLELGDSALYLCASSLWAPISYEQYFGPGTRLTVT.

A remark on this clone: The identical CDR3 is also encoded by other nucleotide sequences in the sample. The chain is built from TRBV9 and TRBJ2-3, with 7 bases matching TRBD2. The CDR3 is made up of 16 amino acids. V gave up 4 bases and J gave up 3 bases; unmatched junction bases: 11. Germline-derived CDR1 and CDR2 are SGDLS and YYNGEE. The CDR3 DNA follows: TGTGCCAGCAGCTCCCGGACTAGAACCTCAACAGATACGCAGTATTTT. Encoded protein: CASSSRTRTSTDTQYF.

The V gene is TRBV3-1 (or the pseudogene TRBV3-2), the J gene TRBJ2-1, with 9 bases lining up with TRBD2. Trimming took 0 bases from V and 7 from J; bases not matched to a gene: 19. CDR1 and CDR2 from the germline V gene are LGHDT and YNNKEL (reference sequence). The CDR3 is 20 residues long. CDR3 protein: CASSQDYKGGLASGTNEQFF. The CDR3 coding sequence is TGTGCCAGCAGCCAAGATTATAAGGGTGGGTTGGCTAGCGGGACAAATGAGCAGTTCTTC.

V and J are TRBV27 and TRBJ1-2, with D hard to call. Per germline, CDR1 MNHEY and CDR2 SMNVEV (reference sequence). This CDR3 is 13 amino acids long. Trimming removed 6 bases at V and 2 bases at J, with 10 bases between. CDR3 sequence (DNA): TGTGCCAGCAGCCGAACAGAAAACTATGGCTACACCTTC. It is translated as CASSRTENYGYTF.

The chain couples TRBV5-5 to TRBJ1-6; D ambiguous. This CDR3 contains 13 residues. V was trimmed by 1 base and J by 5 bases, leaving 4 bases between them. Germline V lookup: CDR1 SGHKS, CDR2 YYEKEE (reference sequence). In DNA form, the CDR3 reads TGTGCCAGCAGCTTGACAGATAATTCACCCCTCCACTTT. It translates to CASSLTDNSPLHF.

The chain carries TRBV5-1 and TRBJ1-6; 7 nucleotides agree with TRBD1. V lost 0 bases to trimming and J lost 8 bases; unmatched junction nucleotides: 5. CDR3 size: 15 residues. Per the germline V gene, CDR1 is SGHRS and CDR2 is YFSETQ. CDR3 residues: CASSLDTGADSPLHF. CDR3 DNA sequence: TGCGCCAGCAGCTTGGATACAGGGGCGGATTCACCCCTCCACTTT.

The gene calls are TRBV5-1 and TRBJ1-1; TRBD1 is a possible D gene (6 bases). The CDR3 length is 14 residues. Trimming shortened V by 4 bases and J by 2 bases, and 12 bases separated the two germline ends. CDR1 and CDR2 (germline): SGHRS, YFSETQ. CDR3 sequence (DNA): TGCGCCAGCAGCCAGGACAGCCTAAACACTGAAGCTTTCTTT. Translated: CASSQDSLNTEAFF. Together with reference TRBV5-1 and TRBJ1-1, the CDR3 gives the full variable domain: KAGVTQTPRYLIKTRGQQVTLSCSPISGHRSVSWYQQTPGQGLQFLFEYFSETQRNKGNFPGRFSGRQFSNSRSEMNVSTLELGDSALYLCASSQDSLNTEAFFGQGTRLTVV.

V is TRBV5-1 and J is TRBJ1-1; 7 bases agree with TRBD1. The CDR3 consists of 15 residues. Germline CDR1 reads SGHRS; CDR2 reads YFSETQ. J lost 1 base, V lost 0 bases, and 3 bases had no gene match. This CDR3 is CASSLERGQNTEAFF. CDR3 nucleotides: TGCGCCAGCAGCTTGGAAAGGGGGCAGAACACTGAAGCTTTCTTT.

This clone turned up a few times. Here the CDR3 reads CASSQSGDSSYEQYF. The CDR3, as DNA: TGCGCCAGCAGCCAATCAGGGGATAGCTCCTACGAGCAGTACTTC. V usage is TRBV4-3 and J usage is TRBJ2-7; D perhaps matches TRBD1 (6 bases). CDR3 length equals 15 residues. The V gene's germline CDR1 is LGHNA and CDR2 YSLEER. V was pared by 2 bases and J by 0 bases, with 11 bases between.

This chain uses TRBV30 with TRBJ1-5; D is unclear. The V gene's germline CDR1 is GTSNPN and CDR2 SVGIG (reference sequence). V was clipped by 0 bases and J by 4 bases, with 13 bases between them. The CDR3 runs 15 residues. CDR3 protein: CAWSVRDPRNQPQHF. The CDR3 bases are TGTGCCTGGAGTGTACGCGACCCGAGGAATCAGCCCCAGCATTTT.

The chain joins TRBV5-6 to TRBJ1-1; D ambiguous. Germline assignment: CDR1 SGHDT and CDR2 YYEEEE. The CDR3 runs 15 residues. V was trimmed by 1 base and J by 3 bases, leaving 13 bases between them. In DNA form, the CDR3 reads TGTGCCAGCAGCTTGATACCCCCTCCGGACACTGAAGCTTTCTTT. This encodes CASSLIPPPDTEAFF.

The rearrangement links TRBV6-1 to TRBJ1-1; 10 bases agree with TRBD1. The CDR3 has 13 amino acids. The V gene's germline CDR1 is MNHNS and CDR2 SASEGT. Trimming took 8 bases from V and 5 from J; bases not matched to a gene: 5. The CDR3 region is CASGDRGGTEAFF. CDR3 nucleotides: TGTGCCAGCGGGGACAGGGGAGGAACTGAAGCTTTCTTT.